The 12 T cell receptor beta chains below come from one sample, sequenced in a study of OX40 agonist ivuxolimab in advanced cancers. Sequenced by immunoSEQ multiplex PCR; TCRdb stores in-frame clones only, minus some. The repertoire holds some 84,000 clones, with 92% as singletons. The sample in question was CD4+ or CD8+ T cells sorted from blood, obtained in a trial of the OX40 agonist ivuxolimab. The receptors stem from an adult with an advanced solid tumor such as melanoma, head and neck, liver or kidney cancer.

The J gene is TRBJ1-1, the V gene TRBV10-3, with D possibly being TRBD1 (5 bases). The CDR3 consists of 15 residues. V was pared by 10 bases and J by 0 bases, with 18 bases between. CDR1 is ENHRY, CDR2 SYGVKD, per germline. CDR3 sequence (DNA): TGTGCCACCTTACGAGACAGAGAGCTGAACACTGAAGCTTTCTTT. Translated, it gives CATLRDRELNTEAFF.

This rearrangement joins TRBV5-1 to TRBJ2-5, with D tentatively TRBD1 or TRBD2 (7 bases each). The germline CDR1 and CDR2 sequences are SGHRS and YFSETQ. Trimming shortened V by 3 bases and J by 4 bases, and 19 bases separated the two germline ends. The CDR3 consists of 16 residues. The CDR3 sequence: CASSSLTGRVVETQYF. In DNA form, the CDR3 reads TGCGCCAGCAGCTCCCTGACAGGGAGGGTCGTAGAGACCCAGTACTTC.

The rearrangement joins TRBV7-2 to TRBJ1-5, with 10 bases matching TRBD1. Trimming cost V 1 base and J 6 bases; bases outside gene matches: 3. Germline V lookup: CDR1 SGHTA, CDR2 FQGNSA. The CDR3 sequence is 15 residues long. The CDR3 spells CASSLGQGAAQPQHF. CDR3 DNA sequence: TGTGCCAGCAGCTTAGGACAGGGGGCTGCTCAGCCCCAGCATTTT.

The CDR3: CASSPGGTSFYNEQFF. Here the CDR3 DNA reads TGTGCCAGCAGCCCTGGGGGGACTAGCTTCTACAATGAGCAGTTCTTC. The chain uses TRBV13 and TRBJ2-1; 9 bases line up with TRBD2. CDR1 and CDR2 (germline): PRHDT, FYEKMQ (reference sequence). V gave up 5 bases and J gave up 3 bases; unmatched junction bases: 8. The CDR3 extends over 16 amino acids.

Only one count was recorded for this clone. V and J are TRBV5-6 and TRBJ1-5, with D unresolved. Germline V gene lookup returns CDR1 SGHDT and CDR2 YYEEEE. Deletions cut 1 base from V and 4 bases from J, with 12 bases between. The CDR3 totals 15 residues. CDR3 region: CASSLRRNWNQPQHF. As DNA, the CDR3 is TGTGCCAGCAGCTTGCGAAGGAACTGGAATCAGCCCCAGCATTTT.

The rearrangement uses TRBV25-1 and TRBJ1-5, with D uncertain. This CDR3 is built from 14 residues. V was shortened by 2 bases and J by 6 bases, with 11 bases between the two germline ends. Per the germline V gene, CDR1 is MGHDK and CDR2 is SYGVNS. CDR3 sequence (DNA): TGTGCCAGCAGTGAAGGAGGGTCGGGTCAGCCCCAGCATTTT. This gives the protein CASSEGGSGQPQHF.

The J gene is TRBJ2-7, the V gene TRBV5-1; possible D gene TRBD1, 5 bases. CDR1 SGHRS and CDR2 YFSETQ come from the germline V gene. With 2 bases removed from V and 9 bases from J, the gap between germline ends came to 18 bases. The CDR3 is 14 amino acids. The CDR3 DNA sequence: TGCGCCAGCAGCTTAACAGGTGCCTCCCAGGGGCAGTACTTC. Its protein product is CASSLTGASQGQYF.

This clone was picked up one time. CDR3 protein: CASSTTAASGNTIYF. CDR3 nucleotide sequence: TGTGCCAGTAGTACGACGGCCGCTTCTGGAAACACCATATATTTT. This chain connects TRBV19 to TRBJ1-3; D remains unclear. The CDR3 runs 15 residues. Trimming took off 4 bases at V and 1 base at J, with 11 bases between the two ends. The V gene's germline CDR1 is LNHDA and CDR2 SQIVND (reference sequence).

The V and J genes are TRBV6-5 and TRBJ2-7; D unresolved. The CDR3 contains 15 residues. Germline V gene sequence: CDR1 MNHEY, CDR2 SVGAGI. V was pared by 2 bases and J by 5 bases, with 16 bases between. The CDR3 loop is CASSYVTTSLHEQYF. CDR3 bases: TGTGCCAGCAGTTACGTGACAACTTCACTCCACGAGCAGTACTTC.

The CDR3 is CASSSLSTGEDAQYF. CDR3 sequence (DNA): TGTGCCAGCAGCTCACTTTCGACAGGAGAAGACGCCCAGTACTTC. This rearrangement joins TRBV5-7 to TRBJ2-5; possible D gene TRBD1, 6 bases. TRBV5-7 is reported as an ORF; its role is uncertain. With 3 bases removed from V and 9 bases from J, the gap between germline ends came to 21 bases. The CDR3 extends over 15 amino acids.

This chain links TRBV6-6 with TRBJ2-5; D is ambiguous. Germline CDR1 reads MNHNY; CDR2 reads SVGAGI (reference sequence). V was shortened by 6 bases and J by 2 bases, with 7 bases between the two germline ends. The CDR3 has 12 residues. As DNA, the CDR3 is TGTGCCAGCAGAGGGCATCAAGAGACCCAGTACTTC. Translated: CASRGHQETQYF.

The rearrangement links TRBV18 to TRBJ2-7, with D perhaps being TRBD1 or TRBD2 (5 bases each). Germline values: CDR1 KGHSH, CDR2 LQKENI. Trimming stripped 1 base from V and 3 bases from J, with 7 bases between. The CDR3 contains 13 residues. The CDR3 nucleotides read TGTGCCAGCTCACCACAGGGACGCTACGAGCAGTACTTC. Translation: CASSPQGRYEQYF.